This is a list of T cell receptor beta chains from one sample in a study of naive and memory T cell subsets. TCRdb reprocessed the UMI-ligation and nested PCR reads via MiXCR and lists one record per CDR3 protein. The sample shows more than 100,000 distinct CDR3 sequences, just over 35% of them seen only once. Sequencing was done on a sample of central memory CD4+ T cells from blood. The origin of the receptors is a human donor in good health. Both conserved end residues are part of each CDR3. A D gene is named only where the DNA matches it firmly. Expanded clones are given a class, and other clones once, few, many or no size at all.

cdr3_nt	cdr3_aa	d_call	v_call	j_call	clone_size
TGTGCCAGCAGCGTAGATCTTCCCAATGAGCAGTTCTTC	CASSVDLPNEQFF	-	TRBV9	TRBJ2-1	-
TGCAGCGTTAAGACAGGGGGTTTGCGGTACGAGCAGTACTTC	CSVKTGGLRYEQYF	TRBD1	TRBV29-1	TRBJ2-7	-
TGCGCCAGCAGCTGGGGACGCCCGGGCGAGCAGTACTTC	CASSWGRPGEQYF	-	TRBV5-1	TRBJ2-7	-
TGTGCCAGCAGTACGACAGGACCTACCTACGAGCAGTACTTC	CASSTTGPTYEQYF	-	TRBV28	TRBJ2-7	few
TGTGCCTCGGGGCCAACTAATGAAAAACTGTTTTTT	CASGPTNEKLFF	-	TRBV10-3	TRBJ1-4	-
TGTGCCAGCAGCTCCGAGGTTCCGTTAGCGGGAGGTATAAATACGCAGTATTTT	CASSSEVPLAGGINTQYF	TRBD2	TRBV7-2	TRBJ2-3	-
TGTGCCAGCAGCCCTCACGGGACAGCCCTTTTAGTTGAGGGCTACACCTTC	CASSPHGTALLVEGYTF	TRBD1	TRBV7-8	TRBJ1-2	-
TGTGCCAGCTCACCATGGCCGGCGGGAGCCACTCGGGAGCAGTTCTTC	CASSPWPAGATREQFF	TRBD2	TRBV18	TRBJ2-1	-
TGCAGTGCTACCCGGGACAGTCACAATGAGCAGTTCTTC	CSATRDSHNEQFF	TRBD1	TRBV20-1	TRBJ2-1	few
TGTGCCAGCGCTCAGGGTGCGGGTGGCTCCTACAATGAGCAGTTCTTC	CASAQGAGGSYNEQFF	-	TRBV6-5	TRBJ2-1	many
TGTGCCAGCAGTCGTTCTCCCAGCGGGAAGACAGATACGCAGTATTTT	CASSRSPSGKTDTQYF	TRBD2	TRBV2	TRBJ2-3	-
TGCGCCAGCAGCCAAGAAGGGTCTCTGAACACTGAAGCTTTCTTT	CASSQEGSLNTEAFF	-	TRBV4-1	TRBJ1-1	-
TGTGCCACCAAGCAGAGGGAGAACTCCTACGAGCAGTACTTC	CATKQRENSYEQYF	-	TRBV6-4	TRBJ2-7	-
TGTGCCAGTAGTAAGACTAGCGGCCTCAATGAGCAGTTCTTC	CASSKTSGLNEQFF	TRBD2	TRBV19	TRBJ2-1	-
TGTGCCAGCAGCTTGGGGACAGGGCTCTCTGGGGCCAACGTCCTGACTTTC	CASSLGTGLSGANVLTF	TRBD1	TRBV7-9	TRBJ2-6	once
TGTGCCAGCAGTCCAGCCGGGACAGGGGGCTTTTGGGTCTCGCAGCCCCAGCATTTT	CASSPAGTGGFWVSQPQHF	TRBD1	TRBV6-2/TRBV6-3	TRBJ1-5	-
TGTGCCAGCAGTATACAGGGTTGGAGAGGTGAAAAACTGTTTTTT	CASSIQGWRGEKLFF	-	TRBV28	TRBJ1-4	-
TGTGCCAGCAGTGGGGAGGACAGGGGCGGTTACGAGCAGTACTTC	CASSGEDRGGYEQYF	TRBD1	TRBV25-1	TRBJ2-7	once
TGTGCCAGCAGCTCTCTTGGTGGGGCCAACGTCCTGACTTTC	CASSSLGGANVLTF	-	TRBV5-6	TRBJ2-6	-
TGTGCCAGCAGCTTGGAAGCGGGAGCCGCCAATGAGCAGTTCTTC	CASSLEAGAANEQFF	TRBD2	TRBV5-6	TRBJ2-1	few
TGCAGCGTTGAGGTCTCCTCATTTCGGGACACTGAAGCTTTCTTT	CSVEVSSFRDTEAFF	-	TRBV29-1	TRBJ1-1	-
TGTGCCAGCAGCTTAGCGGGCATATTCGGAGATACGCAGTATTTT	CASSLAGIFGDTQYF	-	TRBV7-6	TRBJ2-3	-
TGTGCCACCAGTGTAAGGACTAGCGGGAGCAATGAGCAGTTCTTC	CATSVRTSGSNEQFF	TRBD2	TRBV24-1	TRBJ2-1	few
TGTGCCTGGAGTCGATTCCCAACCCCACCCTACAATGAGCAGTTCTTC	CAWSRFPTPPYNEQFF	-	TRBV30	TRBJ2-1	-
TGTGCCAGCAGCGTACAGGGAGCTGGAAACACCATATATTTT	CASSVQGAGNTIYF	-	TRBV3-1	TRBJ1-3	-
TGTGCCAGCAGTCCACCGAGCCGGGACAGGGAATTCTTT	CASSPPSRDREFF	TRBD1	TRBV6-5	TRBJ1-1	-
TGTGCCAGCAGCCTAAGCACGGCCGGGGAGCTGTTTTTT	CASSLSTAGELFF	-	TRBV3-1	TRBJ2-2	-